Listed here are 24 T cell receptor beta chains from one sample, sequenced in a study of shared clonotypes between healthy human individuals. TCRdb's copy holds only in-frame clones and misses some; the assay was immunoSEQ multiplex PCR. The profile shows about 2 million clones, roughly 96% of them singletons. Material for sequencing was naive CD4+ T cells sorted from blood. The subset is: CD45RA+ positively selected. Receptors were obtained from a young man in good health.

Concerning this clone itself: Possible read error: a much larger clone is one base away. This sample also contains other DNA sequences that code for the same CDR3. The chain uses TRBV7-9 and TRBJ2-7; D not resolved. V lost 3 bases to trimming and J lost 5 bases, with 14 bases between them. The CDR3 spans 14 residues. CDR1 SEHNR and CDR2 FQNEAQ come from the germline V gene (reference sequence). The CDR3 loop reads CASSFEGRINEQYF. Written as DNA, the CDR3 is TGTGCCAGCAGCTTCGAAGGGCGGATCAACGAGCAGTACTTC.

This rearrangement joins TRBV5-4 to TRBJ2-2; 9 positions agree with TRBD1. The CDR3 is 14 amino acids. Unmatched junction bases numbered 4, after V lost 4 bases and J lost 6 bases. Looked up from germline, CDR1 is SGHNT and CDR2 is YYREEE (reference sequence). CDR3 nucleotides: TGTGCCAGCAGCAGGGGACAGGGAGCCGGGGAGCTGTTTTTT. Its protein is CASSRGQGAGELFF.

The chain links TRBV30 to TRBJ2-7; perhaps TRBD2 as D (7 bases). The V end lost 2 bases, the J end lost 2 bases, and 16 bases lay between the germline ends. Germline loops: CDR1 GTSNPN, CDR2 SVGIG (reference sequence). This CDR3 region has 15 residues. The CDR3: CAWSFVAGAAYEQYF. The CDR3 bases are TGTGCCTGGAGTTTCGTTGCGGGGGCAGCCTACGAGCAGTACTTC.

Notes on this clone: The sample has other DNA sequences that encode this CDR3 too. This chain connects TRBV29-1 to TRBJ2-7; D call uncertain. The V gene's germline CDR1 is SQVTM and CDR2 ANQGSEA. CDR3 length: 11 amino acids. Between the trimmed V and J ends, which lost 4 bases and 4 bases, there was a span of 8 bases. As DNA, the CDR3 is TGCAGCGTTGGTGGTCTTTACGAGCAGTACTTC. It specifies CSVGGLYEQYF.

A note on this clone: Additional DNA sequences in this sample encode the identical CDR3. The chain employs TRBV19 and TRBJ1-5, with unresolved D. The ends were cut back, 7 bases at V and 4 bases at J, with 11 bases in the middle. This CDR3 contains 13 residues. In germline, CDR1 is LNHDA, CDR2 SQIVND (reference sequence). CDR3 DNA: TGTGCCAGTACCGGGTCTCTAAATCAGCCCCAGCATTTT. Protein: CASTGSLNQPQHF.

This chain connects TRBV4-3 to TRBJ1-3; TRBD1 agrees at 7 bases. This CDR3 contains 15 residues. Germline V CDR1 and CDR2: LGHNA, YSLEER. V lost 4 bases, J lost 0 bases, and 3 bases stayed unmatched. The CDR3 nucleotides read TGCGCCAGCAGCCGGGACAGAAACTCTGGAAACACCATATATTTT. This gives the protein CASSRDRNSGNTIYF.

The rearrangement joins TRBV11-2 to TRBJ1-6; a weak D match, TRBD1 (6 bases). Germline CDR1 reads SGHAT; CDR2 reads FQNNGV. The germline V and J ends were trimmed by 3 bases and 11 bases, with 11 bases remaining between them. This CDR3 is built from 13 residues. CDR3 region: CASSLTGDTPLHF. CDR3 coding DNA: TGTGCCAGCAGCTTGACAGGTGATACACCCCTCCACTTT.

With respect to this clone: Other DNA sequences in this sample translate to the same CDR3. The chain links TRBV5-1 to TRBJ2-2, with D possibly matching TRBD2 (5 bases). The CDR3 sequence is 15 residues long. Trimming took 0 bases from V and 4 from J, leaving 10 bases between them. Germline V CDR1 and CDR2: SGHRS, YFSETQ. CDR3 region: CASSLAGSGTGELFF. CDR3 DNA sequence: TGCGCCAGCAGCTTGGCCGGAAGCGGCACCGGGGAGCTGTTTTTT.

V usage is TRBV2 and J usage is TRBJ2-7; perhaps TRBD2 as D (5 bases). Germline assignment: CDR1 SNHLY and CDR2 FYNNEI. CDR3 length equals 17 residues. V was clipped by 5 bases and J by 0 bases, with 20 bases between them. CDR3 bases: TGTGCCAGCAGTCCCAGACTACTAGGGTTGGGCTCCTACGAGCAGTACTTC. The encoded protein is CASSPRLLGLGSYEQYF.

Details on this clone: The junction shows a germline mismatch at one end, possibly a read error. The rearrangement links TRBV7-7 to TRBJ2-5; TRBD2 agrees at 7 bases. The CDR3 length is 14 residues. CDR1 and CDR2 from the germline V gene are SSHAT and FNYEAQ (reference sequence). The CDR3 loop reads CASSTGLGGETQYF. The CDR3 DNA is TGTGCTAGCAGCACGGGACTGGGAGGGGAGACCCAGTACTTC.

The V call is TRBV11-2, the J call TRBJ2-5; TRBD1 agrees at 8 bases. CDR3 length: 16 amino acids. V shed 2 bases, J shed 1 base, and the junction held 6 bases outside the gene matches. Germline lookup yields CDR1 SGHAT and CDR2 FQNNGV. DNA of the CDR3: TGTGCCAGCAGCTTACTAGGGACAGGACCCCAAGAGACCCAGTACTTC. The encoded protein is CASSLLGTGPQETQYF. The full variable domain, with the rest looked up from reference TRBV11-2 and TRBJ2-5, is EAGVAQSPRYKIIEKRQSVAFWCNPISGHATLYWYQQILGQGPKLLIQFQNNGVVDDSQLPKDRFSAERLKGVDSTLKIQPAKLEDSAVYLCASSLLGTGPQETQYFGPGTRLLVL.

The CDR3 spells CASSLGGQVRTDTQYF. CDR3 nucleotide sequence: TGCGCCAGCAGCTTGGGGGGACAGGTTCGCACAGATACGCAGTATTTT. This chain connects TRBV5-1 to TRBJ2-3, with 8 bases that match TRBD1. Losses at the gene ends were 0 bases for V and 1 base for J; bases not matched to a gene: 4. The CDR3 contains 16 residues. Germline loops: CDR1 SGHRS, CDR2 YFSETQ.

V and J are TRBV6-1 and TRBJ2-5; 13 nucleotides align to TRBD2. V lost 3 bases to trimming and J lost 5 bases; unmatched junction nucleotides: 6. The CDR3 totals 16 residues. Germline V gene data show CDR1 as MNHNS and CDR2 as SASEGT. The CDR3 spells CASSDGTSGVGETQYF. The CDR3 bases are TGTGCCAGCAGTGACGGGACTAGCGGGGTAGGGGAGACCCAGTACTTC.

This clone was counted between two and nine times. The chain carries TRBV4-3 and TRBJ1-6; 7 bases are a match to TRBD1. Looked up from germline, CDR1 is LGHNA and CDR2 is YSLEER. J was trimmed by 8 bases and V by 0 bases; bases with no gene match: 10. The CDR3 is made up of 17 amino acids. The CDR3 DNA follows: TGCGCCAGCAGCCAAGATCGGGGCCCAGGGGGGTATTCACCCCTCCACTTT. Encoded protein: CASSQDRGPGGYSPLHF.

The CDR3 bases are TGCGCCAGCAGTCAAGGGACACGGAGCTATGGCTACACCTTC. Its translation is CASSQGTRSYGYTF. The chain carries TRBV10-2 and TRBJ1-2; D might be TRBD1 (6 bases). Germline CDR1 and CDR2: WSHSY and SAAADI. V was trimmed by 5 bases and J by 4 bases, leaving 14 bases between them. The CDR3 extends over 14 amino acids.

The chain combines TRBV5-4 with TRBJ2-2; TRBD1 is a possible D gene (6 bases). Per the germline V gene, CDR1 is SGHNT and CDR2 is YYREEE (reference sequence). The ends were cut back, 2 bases at V and 1 base at J, with 12 bases in the middle. The CDR3 spans 16 residues. The CDR3 protein is CASSLTGTLNTGELFF. CDR3 bases: TGTGCCAGCAGCTTAACCGGGACACTGAACACCGGGGAGCTGTTTTTT.

This sequence joins TRBV10-1 and TRBJ2-7; TRBD1 matches 8 bases. The CDR3 spans 15 residues. Looked up from germline, CDR1 is WNHNN and CDR2 is SYGVQD (reference sequence). V shed 7 bases, J shed 4 bases, and the junction held 12 bases outside the gene matches. CDR3 amino acids: CASTLRDRLPYEQYF. In DNA, the CDR3 is TGCGCCAGCACTCTCCGGGACAGGCTGCCGTACGAGCAGTACTTC.

This chain joins TRBV13 and TRBJ2-3, with 7 bases that match TRBD2. With V trimmed by 5 bases and J by 0 bases, 11 bases remained unmatched. Germline V gene data show CDR1 as PRHDT and CDR2 as FYEKMQ (reference sequence). The CDR3 covers 17 residues. The CDR3 reads CASSPKRGQTSTDTQYF. CDR3 coding DNA: TGTGCCAGCAGCCCGAAGCGGGGCCAGACTAGCACAGATACGCAGTATTTT.

This clone was picked up one time. The gene calls are TRBV7-9 and TRBJ1-5; the D is unclear. The CDR3 loop spans 15 amino acids. Germline V CDR1 and CDR2: SEHNR, FQNEAQ (reference sequence). The V and J ends lost 5 bases and 3 bases respectively, with 14 bases between them. The CDR3 DNA reads as TGTGCCAGCAGCCCAATAAGTACCAACAATCAGCCCCAGCATTTT. Translation: CASSPISTNNQPQHF.

The V call is TRBV18, the J call TRBJ1-6; TRBD1 aligns across 7 bases. Germline-derived CDR1 and CDR2 are KGHSH and LQKENI. CDR3 length equals 15 residues. Trimming took 4 bases from V and 6 from J; bases not matched to a gene: 6. Written as DNA, the CDR3 is TGTGCCAGCTCACTACAGGGGAATATTAATTCACCCCTCCACTTT. Amino acids: CASSLQGNINSPLHF.

V gene TRBV11-2 combines with J gene TRBJ2-2; D call uncertain. The V gene's germline CDR1 is SGHAT and CDR2 FQNNGV. V was cut by 5 bases and J by 2 bases, with 15 bases left in between. The CDR3 extends over 16 amino acids. CDR3: CASSRRVTSNTGELFF. The CDR3 bases are TGTGCCAGCAGCCGCCGTGTAACAAGCAACACCGGGGAGCTGTTTTTT.

The rearrangement joins TRBV11-2 to TRBJ2-7; 10 bases are shared with TRBD2. The V segment lost 2 bases and the J segment 3 bases; nucleotides outside the gene matches: 4. This CDR3 contains 15 residues. CDR1 is SGHAT, CDR2 FQNNGV, per germline. The CDR3 bases are TGTGCCAGCAGCTTACTAGCGGGAGTAATCTACGAGCAGTACTTC. This translates into CASSLLAGVIYEQYF.

V and J are TRBV28 and TRBJ1-2, with a tentative D call TRBD1 (5 bases). V lost 6 bases and J lost 2, with 13 bases in between. Germline V gene data show CDR1 as MDHEN and CDR2 as SYDVKM. The CDR3 runs to 14 residues. The chain's CDR3 is CASRPGLTNYGYTF. The DNA for the CDR3 is TGTGCCAGCAGACCGGGACTGACAAACTATGGCTACACCTTC.

The gene calls are TRBV11-2 and TRBJ1-1; D may be TRBD1 (5 bases). Germline V gives CDR1 SGHAT, CDR2 FQNNGV. The CDR3 sequence is 15 residues long. With 1 base removed from V and 7 bases from J, the gap between germline ends came to 16 bases. CDR3 coding DNA: TGTGCCAGCAGCTTAGCTGCGGGGCACTGGGATGAAGCTTTCTTT. It yields the protein CASSLAAGHWDEAFF.